A single sample is the source of the 14 T cell receptor beta chains below, sequenced in a study of neurological immune-mediated disorders. TCRdb analysed the 5' RACE reads with MiXCR anew, one entry per CDR3 protein. Of about 59,000 distinct CDR3 sequences detected, 24% appear once; the ten largest clones hold about 4.6%. Time point indicated: technical triplicate 2. The sample was PBMCs. The origin of the receptors is a man in his fifties or sixties with HTLV-1-associated myelopathy (HAM/TSP).

There are many counts of this clonotype. The gene calls are TRBV2 and TRBJ1-5; the D is unclear. This CDR3 is built from 14 residues. Germline V CDR1 and CDR2: SNHLY, FYNNEI. V was trimmed by 4 bases and J by 8 bases, leaving 15 bases between them. CDR3 nucleotide sequence: TGTGCCAGCAGTGGGTCATCGGGTTGGGAGCCCCAGCATTTT. This codes for CASSGSSGWEPQHF.

This clonotype was seen only a few times. As DNA, the CDR3 is TGTGCCAGCAGCCAAGATGGCCGACTCAGAGGGGCAGAGACCCAGTACTTC. Protein product: CASSQDGRLRGAETQYF. V usage is TRBV3-1 and J usage is TRBJ2-5; D is perhaps TRBD1 or TRBD2 (5 bases each). This CDR3 region has 17 residues. From germline, CDR1 is LGHDT and CDR2 YNNKEL (reference sequence). V dropped 0 bases and J dropped 4 bases, with 18 bases sitting between them.

The chain uses TRBV10-1 and TRBJ2-3, with D tentatively TRBD1 (6 bases). The CDR3 totals 11 residues. Trimming stripped 5 bases from V and 7 bases from J, with 7 bases between. Looked up from germline, CDR1 is WNHNN and CDR2 is SYGVQD (reference sequence). The CDR3 sequence: CASSTGNTQYF. CDR3 bases: TGCGCCAGCAGTACAGGGAATACGCAGTATTTT.

The chain couples TRBV7-9 to TRBJ2-2, with D unresolved. Per the germline V gene, CDR1 is SEHNR and CDR2 is FQNEAQ (reference sequence). The V gene lost 6 bases and the J gene lost 7 bases, with 9 bases spanning the gap. This CDR3 spans 12 amino acids. The CDR3 DNA reads as TGTGCCAGCAGAACGGGTCACGGGGAGCTGTTTTTT. It translates to CASRTGHGELFF.

This clonotype was counted ten times or more. J is TRBJ2-2 and V is TRBV5-1; D may be TRBD1 or TRBD2 (6 bases each). The germline V and J ends were trimmed by 4 bases and 5 bases, with 12 bases remaining between them. Germline CDR1 is SGHRS and CDR2 is YFSETQ. The CDR3 contains 14 residues. This CDR3 reads CASSPGGATGELFF. For the CDR3, the DNA is TGCGCCAGCAGCCCCGGGGGCGCAACCGGGGAGCTGTTTTTT.

This clonotype appeared many times. The genes are TRBV15 and TRBJ1-4, with D maybe TRBD1 (5 bases). Per germline, CDR1 LNHNV and CDR2 YYDKDF (reference sequence). This CDR3 has 17 amino acids. V was trimmed by 3 bases and J by 5 bases, leaving 19 bases between them. The CDR3 sequence: CATSRSGPGPRNEKLFF. The CDR3 coding sequence is TGTGCCACCAGCAGGAGTGGCCCAGGGCCCAGAAATGAAAAACTGTTTTTT.

This clonotype was counted at least ten times. The V call is TRBV21-1, the J call TRBJ2-5. TRBV21-1 is reported as a pseudogene. The length of the CDR3 is 13 residues. CDR3 in DNA: TGTGCCAGCAGCAAATGTCTGGGGGAGACCCAGTACTTC. Its protein is CASSKCLGETQYF.

This clonotype showed up just a few times. The chain combines TRBV20-1 with TRBJ2-7; D remains unclear. V was cut by 3 bases and J by 8 bases, with 17 bases left in between. In germline, CDR1 is DFQATT, CDR2 SNEGSKA (reference sequence). The CDR3 runs 13 residues. The CDR3 DNA is TGCAGTGCTAGCTCCACGAGTGGGTCAAAGCAGTACTTC. It translates to CSASSTSGSKQYF.

V and J are TRBV5-1 and TRBJ2-5; no clear D. The V end lost 3 bases, the J end lost 2 bases, and 5 bases lay between the germline ends. Germline lookup yields CDR1 SGHRS and CDR2 YFSETQ. There are 12 residues in the CDR3. The chain's CDR3 is CASSSQQETQYF. CDR3 bases: TGCGCCAGCAGCTCGCAGCAAGAGACCCAGTACTTC.

This rearrangement joins TRBV20-1 to TRBJ2-7; tentatively, D is TRBD2 (6 bases). The ends were cut back, 1 base at V and 1 base at J, with 14 bases in the middle. Germline V lookup: CDR1 DFQATT, CDR2 SNEGSKA (reference sequence). The CDR3 consists of 15 residues. CDR3 sequence reads: CSARAGETLSYEQYF. CDR3 coding DNA: TGCAGTGCTAGAGCGGGAGAAACCCTTTCCTACGAGCAGTACTTC.

This clonotype was seen only a few times. This chain connects TRBV14 to TRBJ2-7; D is perhaps TRBD2 (5 bases). Trimming stripped 8 bases from V and 6 bases from J, with 17 bases between. This CDR3 region has 13 residues. CDR1 SGHDN and CDR2 FVKESK come from the germline V gene. The DNA for the CDR3 is TGTGCCAGCGGCCGGGATTTCCTGGGCGAGCAGTACTTC. The encoded protein is CASGRDFLGEQYF.

V and J are TRBV20-1 and TRBJ2-5; 11 bases align to TRBD2. CDR1 and CDR2 (germline): DFQATT, SNEGSKA (reference sequence). The CDR3 has 13 amino acids. The ends lost 6 bases at V and 3 bases at J; junction bases unmatched: 3. The CDR3 sequence: CSAGLAGKETQYF. The CDR3 DNA is TGCAGTGCCGGACTAGCGGGTAAAGAGACCCAGTACTTC.

This clonotype was detected many times. This chain joins TRBV6-1 and TRBJ2-5; 10 bases map to TRBD2. V lost 0 bases and J lost 2; bases outside the gene matches: 9. CDR3 size: 18 residues. CDR1 is MNHNS, CDR2 SASEGT, per germline. CDR3 loop: CASSEARGTSGNQETQYF. CDR3 in DNA: TGTGCCAGCAGTGAAGCTAGGGGAACTAGCGGGAATCAAGAGACCCAGTACTTC.

In this sample, this clonotype turned up a few times. The CDR3 sequence: CASSLTGGGGYTF. The CDR3 DNA reads TGTGCCAGCAGCCTCACAGGGGGGGGTGGCTACACCTTC. V is TRBV7-3 and J is TRBJ1-2; 8 bases line up with TRBD1. CDR3 size: 13 residues. V shed 5 bases and J 7 bases; nucleotides not matched to a gene: 6. Germline V gene sequence: CDR1 SGHTA, CDR2 FQGTGA.